The source of this T cell receptor (beta chain) is a study of a mutant IDH1 vaccine in newly diagnosed glioma. Background on the study: Treated patients comprised approximately 60% males and around 38% females, mean age about 43 years. Participants attended visit V12, the safety follow-up, at week 35, and then attended visit V13 at week 47.

Overall study findings and caveats: The authors found pseudoprogression apparently unrelated to changes in top peripheral T cell clonotypes.

Sequenced by immunoSEQ multiplex PCR; TCRdb stores in-frame clones only, minus some. The sample includes 60,000 to 65,000 clones, 81% of them seen just once. Points on this clone: What it binds is not known.

The time point is: week 35, safety follow-up. It was 300 ug of mutant IDH1 20-mer peptide that made up each vaccine dose, given with topical imiquimod. At weeks 1, 3, 5, 7, 11, 15, 19 and 23, patients received a vaccination, eight in all. The V segment lost 4 bases and the J segment 3 bases; nucleotides outside the gene matches: 21. CDR1 SGHTA and CDR2 FQGNSA come from the germline V gene. The CDR3 has 19 amino acids. The receptor was isolated from a man aged 35-49 years with glioma. The chain joins TRBV7-2 to TRBJ2-7, with 7 bases matching TRBD1. This sample comprised PBMCs, obtained from a glioma patient whose treatment included an IDH1 peptide vaccine. CDR3 sequence (DNA): TGTGCCAGCAGCTCAGGGGGACAGCCCCAGCCTCTACCAGACTACGAGCAGTACTTC. This codes for CASSSGGQPQPLPDYEQYF. The complete variable domain, with remaining parts taken from reference TRBV7-2 and TRBJ2-7, reads GAGVSQSPSNKVTEKGKDVELRCDPISGHTALYWYRQSLGQGLEFLIYFQGNSAPDKSGLPSDRFSAERTGGSVSTLTIQRTQQEDSAVYLCASSSGGQPQPLPDYEQYFGPGTRLTVT.